The 22 T cell receptor beta chains reported below all come from one sample, sequenced in a study of shared clonotypes between healthy human individuals. TCRdb keeps only in-frame clones here, not all; method: immunoSEQ multiplex PCR. The top ten clones hold 0.3% to 0.45% of a sample with a few million clones, 92% of them seen once. Sequenced input: naive CD4+ T cells from PBMCs. Noted subset: CD45RA+ positively selected. All receptors come from a man between 18 and 29 years old in good health. Some clones in this sample may be carry-over from other donors' samples.

This CDR3 reads CASSYPGTGTYEQYF. The CDR3 DNA reads as TGTGCCAGCAGTTACCCCGGGACAGGCACCTACGAGCAGTACTTC. The rearrangement joins TRBV6-6 to TRBJ2-7, with 8 positions matching TRBD1. Trimming took 2 bases from V and 2 from J; bases not matched to a gene: 5. Germline CDR1 is MNHNY and CDR2 is SVGAGI (reference sequence). This CDR3 contains 15 residues.

This clone occurred once. The chain joins TRBV19 to TRBJ1-2; TRBD1 matches 10 bases. Germline CDR1 reads LNHDA; CDR2 reads SQIVND (reference sequence). The CDR3 totals 16 residues. Trimming removed 5 bases from V and 4 bases from J; junction bases left unmatched: 10. The chain's CDR3 is CASSFESRTGGYGYTF. The CDR3 DNA is TGTGCCAGTAGTTTTGAGTCACGGACAGGGGGCTATGGCTACACCTTC.

This clone appeared once. The chain couples TRBV7-2 to TRBJ2-5; D unclear. The CDR3 is made up of 11 amino acids. CDR1 SGHTA and CDR2 FQGNSA come from the germline V gene. The germline V and J ends were trimmed by 5 bases and 10 bases, with 11 bases remaining between them. Here the CDR3 DNA reads TGTGCCAGCAGCCCCCTGATCGGCCAGTACTTC. This sequence encodes CASSPLIGQYF.

The chain has TRBV6-1 and TRBJ2-7; 8 bases agree with TRBD2. Losses at the gene ends were 2 bases for V and 2 bases for J; bases not matched to a gene: 5. The CDR3 spans 15 residues. The germline V gene encodes CDR1 MNHNS and CDR2 SASEGT. The chain's CDR3 is CASSEKGLVPYEQYF. The CDR3 region has the DNA TGTGCCAGCAGTGAAAAGGGACTAGTCCCCTACGAGCAGTACTTC.

The J gene is TRBJ2-4, the V gene TRBV18; either TRBD1 or TRBD2 may fit D (5 bases each). Germline CDR1 and CDR2: KGHSH and LQKENI. The CDR3 length is 17 residues. Trimming removed 4 bases from V and 0 bases from J, with 16 bases in between. In nucleotides, the CDR3 is TGTGCCAGCTCACTTACGGGGCAGACTATAGCCAAAAACATTCAGTACTTC. The encoded protein is CASSLTGQTIAKNIQYF.

This clone was picked up one time. The rearrangement joins TRBV18 to TRBJ2-1, with 9 bases that match TRBD1. This CDR3 spans 13 amino acids. Germline loops: CDR1 KGHSH, CDR2 LQKENI. The trim removed 6 bases at V and 10 bases at J, leaving 7 bases unmatched. CDR3 amino acids: CASSQGQGTEQFF. The CDR3 DNA reads as TGTGCCAGCTCGCAGGGACAGGGTACGGAGCAGTTCTTC.

V usage is TRBV7-8 and J usage is TRBJ2-2; tentative D call: TRBD2 (6 bases). The V gene lost 0 bases and the J gene lost 1 base, with 12 bases spanning the gap. The CDR3 sequence is 17 residues long. The germline gives CDR1 SGHVS, CDR2 FQNEAQ. CDR3: CASSLASGLLNTGELFF. The CDR3 DNA reads TGTGCCAGCAGCTTAGCATCGGGACTCTTGAACACCGGGGAGCTGTTTTTT.

V gene TRBV28 combines with J gene TRBJ1-3; D is uncertain. Germline lookup yields CDR1 MDHEN and CDR2 SYDVKM. The CDR3 consists of 16 residues. Trimming shortened V by 7 bases and J by 0 bases, and 16 bases separated the two germline ends. For the CDR3, the DNA is TGTGCCAGCAAAACCCGGAAGGAGGACTCTGGAAACACCATATATTTT. It encodes CASKTRKEDSGNTIYF. Using reference TRBV28 and TRBJ1-3 for the parts outside the CDR3, the full variable domain is DVKVTQSSRYLVKRTGEKVFLECVQDMDHENMFWYRQDPGLGLRLIYFSYDVKMKEKGDIPEGYSVSREKKERFSLILESASTNQTSMYLCASKTRKEDSGNTIYFGEGSWLTVV.

This chain connects TRBV5-4 to TRBJ1-4, with D hard to call. In germline, CDR1 is SGHNT, CDR2 YYREEE (reference sequence). The CDR3 is made up of 15 amino acids. Trimming removed 3 bases from V and 8 bases from J, with 17 bases in between. CDR3 in DNA: TGTGCCAGCAGCTGGAGGGATTCTATGGGAGAAAAACTGTTTTTT. Residues: CASSWRDSMGEKLFF.

This chain uses TRBV11-2 with TRBJ2-1; 9 bases fit TRBD2. Germline V gene data show CDR1 as SGHAT and CDR2 as FQNNGV. The CDR3 has 16 residues. V lost 2 bases and J lost 0; bases outside the gene matches: 2. The CDR3 DNA reads TGTGCCAGCAGCTTACCTAGCGGGACCTCCTACAATGAGCAGTTCTTC. Translation gives CASSLPSGTSYNEQFF.

The J gene is TRBJ2-1, the V gene TRBV10-1; 7 bases are shared with TRBD2. After removal of 8 bases from V and 0 bases from J, the junction contained 4 bases not matched to a gene. The CDR3 length is 14 residues. CDR1 and CDR2 (germline): WNHNN, SYGVQD (reference sequence). The chain's CDR3 is CASGRGSSYNEQFF. The DNA of the CDR3 is TGCGCCAGCGGGCGGGGGAGCTCCTACAATGAGCAGTTCTTC.

CDR3 sequence reads: CASSSGLSNTEAFF. The CDR3 DNA is TGTGCCAGCAGCTCCGGACTTTCGAACACTGAAGCTTTCTTT. V is TRBV5-4 and J is TRBJ1-1; no clear D gene. The V gene's germline CDR1 is SGHNT and CDR2 YYREEE (reference sequence). This CDR3 region has 14 residues. V was pared by 3 bases and J by 1 base, with 10 bases between.

The rearrangement joins TRBV11-1 to TRBJ1-1, with no clear D. CDR1 is SGHAT and CDR2 is FQDESV in the germline V gene (reference sequence). This CDR3 region has 14 residues. Trimming took off 4 bases at V and 1 base at J, with 10 bases between the two ends. The CDR3 sequence: CASSSSVGNTEAFF. In DNA, the CDR3 is TGTGCCAGCAGCTCTTCCGTGGGGAACACTGAAGCTTTCTTT.

The chain links TRBV2 to TRBJ2-3; maybe TRBD2 (5 bases). This CDR3 region has 14 residues. Germline V gene lookup returns CDR1 SNHLY and CDR2 FYNNEI. V was pared by 4 bases and J by 2 bases, with 10 bases between. The CDR3 spells CASSAFGITDTQYF. In DNA, the CDR3 is TGTGCCAGCAGTGCATTCGGGATCACAGATACGCAGTATTTT.

The V call is TRBV5-1, the J call TRBJ2-1, with 8 bases fitting TRBD2. The V and J ends lost 7 bases and 3 bases, in that order; junction bases with no gene match: 15. CDR3 length: 17 residues. The germline V gene encodes CDR1 SGHRS and CDR2 YFSETQ. CDR3 amino acids: CASSPGFAGGYYNEQFF. Written as DNA, the CDR3 is TGCGCCAGCTCACCAGGTTTTGCGGGAGGATACTACAATGAGCAGTTCTTC.

The V call is TRBV28, the J call TRBJ1-5; D is undetermined. The CDR3 is 16 amino acids. Germline CDR1 MDHEN, CDR2 SYDVKM. V was clipped by 2 bases and J by 0 bases, with 11 bases between them. CDR3 sequence reads: CASSLRTTYSNQPQHF. In DNA, the CDR3 is TGTGCCAGCAGTTTAAGGACTACTTATAGCAATCAGCCCCAGCATTTT.

A single count supports this clone. J is TRBJ2-3 and V is TRBV6-5; D unresolved. With 4 bases removed from V and 1 base from J, the gap between germline ends came to 6 bases. The germline V gene encodes CDR1 MNHEY and CDR2 SVGAGI. The CDR3 loop spans 13 amino acids. CDR3 region: CASSWPGTDTQYF. CDR3 coding DNA: TGTGCCAGCAGTTGGCCCGGCACAGATACGCAGTATTTT.

J is TRBJ1-3 and V is TRBV19, with D hard to call. V was clipped by 1 base and J by 5 bases, with 12 bases between them. The CDR3 runs 15 residues. Per germline, CDR1 LNHDA and CDR2 SQIVND (reference sequence). CDR3 DNA sequence: TGTGCCAGTAGTATAGTCGCAGTGAACAGAAACACCATATATTTT. Protein sequence: CASSIVAVNRNTIYF.

This chain connects TRBV5-5 to TRBJ1-1, with TRBD1 matching 7 bases. The germline gives CDR1 SGHKS, CDR2 YYEKEE (reference sequence). V gave up 4 bases and J gave up 4 bases; unmatched junction bases: 10. This CDR3 is 15 amino acids long. As DNA, the CDR3 is TGTGCCAGCAGCCTAGGCTCAGGGGGAGGCACTGAAGCTTTCTTT. Encoded protein: CASSLGSGGGTEAFF.

V is TRBV27 and J is TRBJ2-3; 7 bases align to TRBD1. Per the germline V gene, CDR1 is MNHEY and CDR2 is SMNVEV (reference sequence). V dropped 8 bases and J dropped 2; count of bases not matched to a gene: 19. This CDR3 has 18 residues. This chain's CDR3 is CASSTLRKQGRITDTQYF. The CDR3 DNA is TGTGCCAGCTCTACTCTACGAAAACAGGGGAGAATCACAGATACGCAGTATTTT.

The rearrangement uses TRBV29-1 and TRBJ1-5, with D perhaps matching TRBD1 (6 bases). Germline values: CDR1 SQVTM, CDR2 ANQGSEA. The CDR3 has 14 amino acids. V was cut by 4 bases and J by 5 bases, with 15 bases left in between. The CDR3 DNA sequence: TGCAGCGTTGTGCCCGGGGGCTTCGATCAGCCCCAGCATTTT. It translates to CSVVPGGFDQPQHF. Full variable domain (remainder filled in from reference TRBV29-1 and TRBJ1-5): SAVISQKPSRDICQRGTSLTIQCQVDSQVTMMFWYRQQPGQSLTLIATANQGSEATYESGFVIDKFPISRPNLTFSTLTVSNMSPEDSSIYLCSVVPGGFDQPQHFGDGTRLSIL.

The chain recombines TRBV28 with TRBJ1-2; possible D gene TRBD1, 6 bases. The CDR3 is 13 amino acids. The V gene's germline CDR1 is MDHEN and CDR2 SYDVKM. Trimming removed 7 bases from V and 2 bases from J, with 11 bases in between. CDR3 protein: CASISDRNYGYTF. CDR3 bases: TGTGCCAGCATATCGGACAGAAACTATGGCTACACCTTC.